The T cell receptor beta chain described here comes from a study of quantifying T cell responses using KT2 cells. Study-level information: Reverse transcription used primers in the TCR alpha and beta constant regions.

The CDR3 totals 16 residues. Germline CDR1 is SGHTA and CDR2 is FQGNSA. Trimming pared 2 bases from V and 4 bases from J, leaving 14 bases between. This clonotype was picked up many times. A single-stranded UMI oligo with SP2 sequence was ligated to cDNA 3' ends. An equimolar mix of RC1.1 and RC1.2 primed the beta chain across TRBC1 and TRBC2. TCRdb redid the calling of the UMI-ligation and nested PCR reads with MiXCR, one entry per CDR3 protein. The profile shows 25,000 to 35,000 distinct CDR3 sequences, 10% of them singletons. The sample taken for sequencing was PBMCs spiked with cells of the T cell clone KT2. The sequence came from a human donor. V gene TRBV7-2 combines with J gene TRBJ2-2; D perhaps matches TRBD2 (5 bases). The CDR3 bases are TGTGCCAGCAGCTTACAGGCATCCCGGGGCACCGGGGAGCTGTTTTTT. Its protein is CASSLQASRGTGELFF.